These T cell receptor beta chains were read from a single sample in a study of blood T cells in healthy people across ages. TCRdb re-called the 5' RACE reads through MiXCR, storing one row per CDR3 protein. The sample has 700,000 to 800,000 distinct CDR3 sequences; about 42% are singletons. Sample: blood. The receptors were gathered from a woman aged 60-75 years in good health. Both conserved end residues are part of each CDR3. A D gene is named only where the DNA matches it firmly. Size values are once, few and many counts, or a class for expanded clones, and some rows have none.

d_call	v_call	j_call	clone_size	cdr3_nt	cdr3_aa
NA	TRBV27	TRBJ2-3	NA	TGTGCCAGCAAACGTATTTACCAGTCAGGTGGCGCAGATACGCAGTATTTT	CASKRIYQSGGADTQYF
NA	TRBV9	TRBJ2-7	NA	TGTGCCAGCAGCGTAAACAGGGTGGGCGAGCAGTACTTC	CASSVNRVGEQYF
NA	TRBV5-1	TRBJ2-5	NA	TGCGCCAGCAGCCCCCTGGAACGAGGGGGACAAGAGACCCAGTACTTC	CASSPLERGGQETQYF
NA	TRBV11-2	TRBJ2-7	NA	TGTGCCAGCAGCCCTATGGTCAGGGCAACCAACGAGCAGTACTTC	CASSPMVRATNEQYF
NA	TRBV7-9	TRBJ2-1	NA	TGTGCCAGCAGCTTAGCGCTAGGGGAGTTTCCTTACAATGAGCAGTTCTTC	CASSLALGEFPYNEQFF
NA	TRBV3-1	TRBJ1-1	NA	TGTGCCAGCAGCCAAGACGGGGGACGGGGGGAAGCTTTCTTT	CASSQDGGRGEAFF
TRBD1	TRBV6-5	TRBJ2-6	NA	TGTGCCAGCAGTTCACGACAGGGTCTACCTGGGGCCAACGTCCTGACTTTC	CASSSRQGLPGANVLTF
NA	TRBV5-6	TRBJ2-7	NA	TGTGCCAGCAGTACGCTTCTGTACAATGAGCAGTACTTC	CASSTLLYNEQYF
TRBD1	TRBV4-3	TRBJ1-6	many	TGCGCCAGCAGCCTCGAAGGACAGGGGAATTCACCCCTCCACTTT	CASSLEGQGNSPLHF
NA	TRBV11-2	TRBJ2-3	many	TGTGCCAGCAGCTCCGGGACTAGCACAGATACGCAGTATTTT	CASSSGTSTDTQYF
TRBD1	TRBV9	TRBJ2-5	NA	TGTGCCAGCAGCGTAGGGGGACAGTCCCAAGAGACCCAGTACTTC	CASSVGGQSQETQYF
NA	TRBV28	TRBJ2-1	few	TGTGCCAGCGCCCGGAGGAATGAGCAGTTCTTC	CASARRNEQFF
TRBD1	TRBV20-1	TRBJ2-7	few	TGCAGTGGTACGGGACAGTATTTCGAGCAGTACTTC	CSGTGQYFEQYF
NA	TRBV29-1	TRBJ1-1	NA	TGCAGCGTTAGGTCCTCCCCCACTGAAGCTTTCTTT	CSVRSSPTEAFF
NA	TRBV2	TRBJ1-4	NA	TGTGCCAGCAAGAGGCAGGGTGGAACTAATGAAAAACTGTTTTTT	CASKRQGGTNEKLFF
NA	TRBV7-2	TRBJ2-3	NA	TGTGCCGGCAGCTCCAGACTAGTTGCAGATACGCAGTATTTT	CAGSSRLVADTQYF
TRBD2	TRBV11-2	TRBJ2-7	NA	TGTGCCAGCAGCTTAGAGTTGCGGCCCAGCGGGGCACTTTATTTTAGCTCCTACGAGCAGTACTTC	CASSLELRPSGALYFSSYEQYF
TRBD2	TRBV7-2	TRBJ2-5	NA	TGTGCCAGCAGCCCTAGCGGACTTCTCCAAGAGACCCAGTACTTC	CASSPSGLLQETQYF
TRBD1	TRBV29-1	TRBJ1-3	few	TGCAGCGTTTCACAGGGGGCTGGAAACACCATATATTTT	CSVSQGAGNTIYF
NA	TRBV9	TRBJ1-2	few	TGTGCCAGCAGCGGCTCGGATGGCTACACCTTC	CASSGSDGYTF
NA	TRBV5-1	TRBJ1-2	NA	TGCGCCAGCAGCCAACATGGGGACTATGGCTACACCTTC	CASSQHGDYGYTF
TRBD2	TRBV7-2	TRBJ2-5	NA	TGTGCCAGCAGCCGAACGGGGGGATTGGCGGAGACCCAGTACTTC	CASSRTGGLAETQYF
TRBD2	TRBV20-1	TRBJ2-7	few	TGCAGTGCTAGTTCTAGCGGGAGGGGGGCCTACGAGCAGTACTTC	CSASSSGRGAYEQYF
NA	TRBV29-1	TRBJ2-5	NA	TGCAGTGCCGACGGAGGTTATTGGGGGACCCAGTACTTC	CSADGGYWGTQYF
NA	TRBV7-8	TRBJ2-7	NA	TGTGCCAGCAGTCAGCAGGGAAGGGGTTACGAGCAGTACTTC	CASSQQGRGYEQYF
TRBD2	TRBV11-2	TRBJ2-5	few	TGTGCCAGCAGCTCGGCTAGCGGGAGAAGGGAGACCCAGTACTTC	CASSSASGRRETQYF
NA	TRBV6-5	TRBJ1-3	NA	TGTGCCAGCAGTACGGGGTCCTCTGGAAACACCATATATTTT	CASSTGSSGNTIYF
TRBD2	TRBV6-2/TRBV6-3	TRBJ2-1	NA	TGTGCCAGCAGACCTCAAATCGGACTAGCGGGAACTTACAATGAGCAGTTCTTC	CASRPQIGLAGTYNEQFF
TRBD2	TRBV5-6	TRBJ2-7	few	TGTGCCAGCGGACCTAGCGGATCCTACGAGCAGTACTTC	CASGPSGSYEQYF
NA	TRBV27	TRBJ1-1	NA	TGTGCCAGCAGTACCCCCATGAACACTGAAGCTTTCTTT	CASSTPMNTEAFF
NA	TRBV2	TRBJ1-2	NA	TGTGCCAGCACCGTTCACCGTGGCTACACCTTC	CASTVHRGYTF
NA	TRBV20-1	TRBJ1-2	NA	TGCAGTGCTAGATCTGGGGGGGGTGGCTACACCTTC	CSARSGGGGYTF
NA	TRBV27	TRBJ2-1	NA	TGTACCAGCAGTTTAGCAGGGAAACGGCGCAATGAGCAGTTCTTC	CTSSLAGKRRNEQFF
NA	TRBV20-1	TRBJ2-7	NA	TGCAGTGCCGTCCTTTGGGGCGAGCAGTACTTC	CSAVLWGEQYF
NA	TRBV4-3	TRBJ1-1	NA	TGCGCCAGCAGCCAAGATCGAGGGAGGACTGAAGCTTTCTTT	CASSQDRGRTEAFF
NA	TRBV18	TRBJ2-7	few	TGTGCCAGCTCACGCGAGGACGGGTACGAGCAGTACTTC	CASSREDGYEQYF
TRBD1	TRBV27	TRBJ1-2	few	TGTGCCAGCAGAGAAGGGACAGGGAGGGTTGGAGGCTACACCTTC	CASREGTGRVGGYTF
NA	TRBV5-1	TRBJ1-4	many	TGCGCCAGCAGCGATGAAAAACTGTTTTTT	CASSDEKLFF
TRBD1	TRBV28	TRBJ1-2	few	TGTGCCAGCAGTATACCCCCGGGACAGGGGACTAACTATGGCTACACCTTC	CASSIPPGQGTNYGYTF
NA	TRBV11-2	TRBJ1-4	NA	TGTGCCAGCAGCTTAGGATGGACAGCAACTAATGAAAAACTGTTTTTT	CASSLGWTATNEKLFF
NA	TRBV4-3	TRBJ2-1	NA	TGCGCCAGCAGCCAAGCGGGCTCCTACAATGAGCAGTTCTTC	CASSQAGSYNEQFF
NA	TRBV12-3/TRBV12-4	TRBJ1-1	NA	TGTGCCAGCAGTTTAGGCAGTGCTTCGGCTTTCTTT	CASSLGSASAFF
TRBD1	TRBV3-1	TRBJ1-4	few	TGTGCCAGCAGCCGGGACAGAGCAACTAATGAAAAACTGTTTTTT	CASSRDRATNEKLFF
NA	TRBV2	TRBJ1-4	few	TGTGCCGGTTCAAGGGGTGAAAAACTGTTTTTT	CAGSRGEKLFF
NA	TRBV19	TRBJ2-7	few	TGTGCCAGTAGATCGGGGGCCGAGCAGTACTTC	CASRSGAEQYF
NA	TRBV20-1	TRBJ2-7	few	TGCAGTGCTAGAGATCCCGGGACACTCTCCTACGAGCAGTACTTC	CSARDPGTLSYEQYF
TRBD1	TRBV20-1	TRBJ1-6	NA	TGCAGTGCTAGATCCGGGACAGGGTATTCACCCCTCCACTTT	CSARSGTGYSPLHF
NA	TRBV7-2	TRBJ1-6	NA	TGTGCCAGCAGCCAGTGGGTGTCAGAACTTAATAATTCACCCCTCCACTTT	CASSQWVSELNNSPLHF
NA	TRBV27	TRBJ1-1	NA	TGTGCCAGCAGTTCAATGGGGCCCTGGGTCACTGAAGCTTTCTTT	CASSSMGPWVTEAFF
TRBD2	TRBV5-1	TRBJ2-3	NA	TGCGCCAGCAGCCTAAATGCTCTAGCGGATACAGATACGCAGTATTTT	CASSLNALADTDTQYF